This TCR beta chain is from a study of Ad26.COV2.S vaccination and SARS-CoV-2 variants. Study-wide findings and caveats: Substantial breadth in spike-specific CD8+ and CD4+ T cell responses was reportedly seen after vaccination. Comparable non-spike TCR breadth was observed in vaccine and placebo recipients. Spike-specific TCR breadth ran higher among vaccine recipients than placebo recipients. TCR breadth and depth estimates may have understated total T cell responses.

A remark on this clone: Its antigen is currently unknown.

Some clones are missing from TCRdb's copy, which holds only in-frame ones; the method was immunoSEQ multiplex PCR. This table has 300,000 to 450,000 clones, 92% appearing once. The CDR3 has 13 residues. Germline V gene data show CDR1 as SGHKS and CDR2 as YYEKEE (reference sequence). Trimming took 5 bases from V and 6 from J; bases not matched to a gene: 7. The chain recombines TRBV5-5 with TRBJ2-7; TRBD1 agrees at 8 bases. Source: peripheral blood, taken after recovery from COVID-19. The TCR originated in a human donor who had recovered from COVID-19. The CDR3 sequence: CASSLWTGSEQYF. DNA for the CDR3: TGTGCCAGCAGTTTATGGACAGGGAGCGAGCAGTACTTC.